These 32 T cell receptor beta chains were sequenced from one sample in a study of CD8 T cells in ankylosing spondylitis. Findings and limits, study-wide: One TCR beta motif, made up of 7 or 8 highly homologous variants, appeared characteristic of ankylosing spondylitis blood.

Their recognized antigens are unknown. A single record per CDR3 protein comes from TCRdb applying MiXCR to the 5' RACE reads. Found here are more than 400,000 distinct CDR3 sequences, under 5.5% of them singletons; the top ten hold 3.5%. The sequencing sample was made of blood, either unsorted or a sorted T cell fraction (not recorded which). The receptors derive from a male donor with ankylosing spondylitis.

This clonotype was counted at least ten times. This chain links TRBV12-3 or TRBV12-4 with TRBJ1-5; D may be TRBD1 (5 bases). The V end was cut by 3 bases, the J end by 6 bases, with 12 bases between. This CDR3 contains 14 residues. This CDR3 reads CASSFREEGQPQHF. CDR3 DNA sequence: TGTGCCAGCAGTTTCAGGGAAGAGGGTCAGCCCCAGCATTTT.

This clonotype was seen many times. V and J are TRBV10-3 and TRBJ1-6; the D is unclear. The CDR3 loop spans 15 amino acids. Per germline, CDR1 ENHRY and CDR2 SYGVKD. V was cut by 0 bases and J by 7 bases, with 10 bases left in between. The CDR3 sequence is CAISESTTRNSPLHF. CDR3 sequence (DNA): TGTGCCATCAGTGAGTCGACAACCAGAAATTCACCCCTCCACTTT.

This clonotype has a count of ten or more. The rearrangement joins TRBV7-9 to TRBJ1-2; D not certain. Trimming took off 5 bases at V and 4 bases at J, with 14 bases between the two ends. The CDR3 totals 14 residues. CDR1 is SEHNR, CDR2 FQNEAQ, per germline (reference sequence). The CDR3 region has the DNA TGTGCCAGCAGCCAAGGCAGCAACCCCTATGGCTACACCTTC. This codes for CASSQGSNPYGYTF.

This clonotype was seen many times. CDR3 in DNA: TGTGCCACTCGCGCCGCGACAGGGGGCTTGGCTAGCAATCAGCCCCAGCATTTT. It is translated as CATRAATGGLASNQPQHF. The V gene is TRBV10-3, the J gene TRBJ1-5; 10 nucleotides match TRBD1. CDR1 ENHRY and CDR2 SYGVKD come from the germline V gene. Losses at the gene ends were 10 bases for V and 0 bases for J; bases not matched to a gene: 15. This CDR3 has 18 residues.

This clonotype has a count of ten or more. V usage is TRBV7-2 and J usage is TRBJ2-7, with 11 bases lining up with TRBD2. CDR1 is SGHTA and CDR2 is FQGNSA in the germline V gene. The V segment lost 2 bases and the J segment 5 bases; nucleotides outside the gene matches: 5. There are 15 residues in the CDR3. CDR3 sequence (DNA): TGTGCCAGCAGCTTAACTAGCGGGAGTCACAACGAGCAGTACTTC. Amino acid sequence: CASSLTSGSHNEQYF.

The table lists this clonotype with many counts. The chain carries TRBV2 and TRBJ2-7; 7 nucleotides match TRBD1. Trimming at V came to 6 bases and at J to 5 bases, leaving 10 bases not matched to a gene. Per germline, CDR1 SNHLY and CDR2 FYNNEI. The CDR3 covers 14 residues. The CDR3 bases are TGTGCCAGCAGATCACAGGGGACAGTGAACGAGCAGTACTTC. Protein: CASRSQGTVNEQYF.

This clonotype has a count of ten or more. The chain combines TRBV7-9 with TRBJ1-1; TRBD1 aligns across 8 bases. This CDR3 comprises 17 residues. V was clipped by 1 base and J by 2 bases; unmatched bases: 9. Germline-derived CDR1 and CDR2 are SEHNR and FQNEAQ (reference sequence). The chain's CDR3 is CASSLGPAGGPNTEAFF. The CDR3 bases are TGTGCCAGCAGCTTAGGCCCTGCAGGGGGCCCCAACACTGAAGCTTTCTTT.

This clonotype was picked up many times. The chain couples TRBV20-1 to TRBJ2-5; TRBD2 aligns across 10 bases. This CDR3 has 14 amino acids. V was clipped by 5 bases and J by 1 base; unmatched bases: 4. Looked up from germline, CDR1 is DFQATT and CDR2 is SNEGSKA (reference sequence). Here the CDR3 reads CSADRTSGQETQYF. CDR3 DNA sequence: TGCAGTGCTGACCGGACTAGCGGCCAAGAGACCCAGTACTTC.

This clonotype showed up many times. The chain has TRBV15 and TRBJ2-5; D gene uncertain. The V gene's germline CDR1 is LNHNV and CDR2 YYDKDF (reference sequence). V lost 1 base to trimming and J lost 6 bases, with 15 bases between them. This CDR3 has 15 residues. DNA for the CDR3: TGTGCCACCAGCAGAGTTACACTCCCGGAGCAGACCCAGTACTTC. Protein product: CATSRVTLPEQTQYF.

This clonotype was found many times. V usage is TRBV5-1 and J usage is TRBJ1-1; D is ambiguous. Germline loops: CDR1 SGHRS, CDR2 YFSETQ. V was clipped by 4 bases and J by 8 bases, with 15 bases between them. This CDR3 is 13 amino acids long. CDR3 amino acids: CASSPSGGLEAFF. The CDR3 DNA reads TGCGCCAGCAGCCCGTCAGGAGGGTTGGAAGCTTTCTTT.

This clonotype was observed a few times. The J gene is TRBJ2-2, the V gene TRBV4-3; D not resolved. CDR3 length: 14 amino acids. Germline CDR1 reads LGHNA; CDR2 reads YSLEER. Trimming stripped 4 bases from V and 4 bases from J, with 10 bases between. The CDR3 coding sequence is TGCGCCAGCAGCCTAAGCCCCTTCACCGGGGAGCTGTTTTTT. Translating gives CASSLSPFTGELFF.

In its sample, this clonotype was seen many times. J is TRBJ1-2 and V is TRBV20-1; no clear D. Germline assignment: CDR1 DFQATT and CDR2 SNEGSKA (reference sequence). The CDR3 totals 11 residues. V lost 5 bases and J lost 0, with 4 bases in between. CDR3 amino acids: CSAVANYGYTF. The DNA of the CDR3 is TGCAGTGCTGTTGCTAACTATGGCTACACCTTC.

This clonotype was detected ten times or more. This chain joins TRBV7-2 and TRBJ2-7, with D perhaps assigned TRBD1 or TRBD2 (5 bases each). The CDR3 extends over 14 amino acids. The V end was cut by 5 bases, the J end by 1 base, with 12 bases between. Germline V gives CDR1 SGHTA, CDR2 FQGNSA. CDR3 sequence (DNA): TGTGCCAGCAGCCCCTGGGACGGGTCCTACGAGCAGTACTTC. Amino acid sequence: CASSPWDGSYEQYF.

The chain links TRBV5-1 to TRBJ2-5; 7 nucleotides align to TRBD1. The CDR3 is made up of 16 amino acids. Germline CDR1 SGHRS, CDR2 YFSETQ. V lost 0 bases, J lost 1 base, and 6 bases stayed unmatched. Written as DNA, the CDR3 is TGCGCCAGCAGCTTGGCAGGGACAGTCTTCCAAGAGACCCAGTACTTC. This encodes CASSLAGTVFQETQYF.

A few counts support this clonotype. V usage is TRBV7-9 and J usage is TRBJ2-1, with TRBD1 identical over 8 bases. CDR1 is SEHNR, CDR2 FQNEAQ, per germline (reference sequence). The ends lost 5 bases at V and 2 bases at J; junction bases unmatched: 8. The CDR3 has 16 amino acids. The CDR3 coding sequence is TGTGCCAGCAGCCTAGGATACAGGGGGACCTACAATGAGCAGTTCTTC. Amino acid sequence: CASSLGYRGTYNEQFF.

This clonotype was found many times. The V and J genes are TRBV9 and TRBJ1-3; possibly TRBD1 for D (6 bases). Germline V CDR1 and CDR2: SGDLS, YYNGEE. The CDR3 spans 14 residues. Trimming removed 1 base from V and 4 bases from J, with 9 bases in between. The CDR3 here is CASSVRGDGNTIYF. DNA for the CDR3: TGTGCCAGCAGCGTAAGGGGGGACGGAAACACCATATATTTT. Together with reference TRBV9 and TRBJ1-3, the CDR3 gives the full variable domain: DSGVTQTPKHLITATGQRVTLRCSPRSGDLSVYWYQQSLDQGLQFLIQYYNGEERAKGNILERFSAQQFPDLHSELNLSSLELGDSALYFCASSVRGDGNTIYFGEGSWLTVV.

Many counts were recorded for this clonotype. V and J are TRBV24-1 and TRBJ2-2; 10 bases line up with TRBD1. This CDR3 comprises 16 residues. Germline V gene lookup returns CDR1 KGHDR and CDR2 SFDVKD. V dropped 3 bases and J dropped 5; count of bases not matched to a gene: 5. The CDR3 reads CATSDPGQGLTGELFF. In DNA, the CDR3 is TGTGCCACCAGTGATCCGGGACAGGGGCTGACCGGGGAGCTGTTTTTT.

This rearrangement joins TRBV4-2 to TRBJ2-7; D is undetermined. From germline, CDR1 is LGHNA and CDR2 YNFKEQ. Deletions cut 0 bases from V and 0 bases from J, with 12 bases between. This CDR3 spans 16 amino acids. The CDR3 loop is CASSQDWAELSYEQYF. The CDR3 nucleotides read TGTGCCAGCAGCCAAGATTGGGCAGAACTCTCCTACGAGCAGTACTTC.

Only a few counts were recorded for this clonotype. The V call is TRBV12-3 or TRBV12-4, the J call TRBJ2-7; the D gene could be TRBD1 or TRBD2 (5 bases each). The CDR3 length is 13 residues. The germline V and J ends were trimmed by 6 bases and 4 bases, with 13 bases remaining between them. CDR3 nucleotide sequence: TGTGCCAGCAGGCTAACTGGGACGTACGAGCAGTACTTC. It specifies CASRLTGTYEQYF.

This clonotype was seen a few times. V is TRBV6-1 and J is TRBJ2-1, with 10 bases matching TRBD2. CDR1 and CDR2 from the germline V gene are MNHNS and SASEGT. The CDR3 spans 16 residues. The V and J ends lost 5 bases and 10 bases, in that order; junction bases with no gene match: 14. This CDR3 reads CASSQLGASGGYEQFF. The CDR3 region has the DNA TGTGCCAGCAGTCAATTGGGGGCTAGCGGGGGCTACGAGCAGTTCTTC.

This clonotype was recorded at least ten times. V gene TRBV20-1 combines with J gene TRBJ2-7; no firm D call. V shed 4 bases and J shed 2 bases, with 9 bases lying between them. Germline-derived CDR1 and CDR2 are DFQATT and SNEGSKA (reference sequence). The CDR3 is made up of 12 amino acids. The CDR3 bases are TGCAGTGCTACGGACGGCACCTACGAGCAGTACTTC. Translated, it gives CSATDGTYEQYF.

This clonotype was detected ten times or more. The CDR3 reads CASSTGRETQYF. The DNA for the CDR3 is TGTGCCAGCAGCACAGGCCGAGAGACCCAGTACTTC. The chain carries TRBV7-9 and TRBJ2-5, with D possibly matching TRBD1 (5 bases). The CDR3 has 12 residues. The V gene lost 5 bases and the J gene lost 4 bases, with 8 bases spanning the gap. Per germline, CDR1 SEHNR and CDR2 FQNEAQ (reference sequence).

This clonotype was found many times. The CDR3 region is CASSLERGDRPYF. CDR3 nucleotide sequence: TGTGCCAGCAGCTTAGAACGGGGGGACAGGCCTTACTTC. The chain employs TRBV7-2 and TRBJ2-5; possibly TRBD1 for D (8 bases). Germline V gene data show CDR1 as SGHTA and CDR2 as FQGNSA. Trimming took 1 base from V and 14 from J, leaving 17 bases between them. This CDR3 is built from 13 residues. Looking up the rest from reference TRBV7-2 and TRBJ2-5 gives the full variable domain: GAGVSQSPSNKVTEKGKDVELRCDPISGHTALYWYRQSLGQGLEFLIYFQGNSAPDKSGLPSDRFSAERTGGSVSTLTIQRTQQEDSAVYLCASSLERGDRPYFGPGTRLLVL.

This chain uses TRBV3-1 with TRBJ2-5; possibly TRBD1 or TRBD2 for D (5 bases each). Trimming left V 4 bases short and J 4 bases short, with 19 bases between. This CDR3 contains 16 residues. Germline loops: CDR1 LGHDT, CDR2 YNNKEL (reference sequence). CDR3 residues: CASSPTAGTQLETQYF. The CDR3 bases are TGTGCCAGCAGCCCGACCGCCGGGACGCAGCTAGAGACCCAGTACTTC.

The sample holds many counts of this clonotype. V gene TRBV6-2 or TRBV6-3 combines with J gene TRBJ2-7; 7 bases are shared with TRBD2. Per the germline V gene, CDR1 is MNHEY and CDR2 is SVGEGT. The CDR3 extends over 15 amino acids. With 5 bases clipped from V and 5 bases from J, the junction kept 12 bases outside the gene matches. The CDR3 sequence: CASSVRTRVRNEQYF. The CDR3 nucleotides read TGTGCCAGCAGTGTAAGGACTAGAGTCCGGAACGAGCAGTACTTC.

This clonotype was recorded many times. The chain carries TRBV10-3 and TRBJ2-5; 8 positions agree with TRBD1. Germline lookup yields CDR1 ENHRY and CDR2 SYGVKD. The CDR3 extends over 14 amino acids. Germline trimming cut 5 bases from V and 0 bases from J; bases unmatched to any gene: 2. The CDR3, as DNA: TGTGCCATCAGTTTGGACAGGGACCAAGAGACCCAGTACTTC. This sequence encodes CAISLDRDQETQYF.

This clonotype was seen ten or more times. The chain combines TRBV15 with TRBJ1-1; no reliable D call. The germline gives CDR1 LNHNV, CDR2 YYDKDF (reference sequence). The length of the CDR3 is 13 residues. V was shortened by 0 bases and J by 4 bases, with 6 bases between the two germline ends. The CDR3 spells CATSRDHITEAFF. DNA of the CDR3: TGTGCCACCAGCAGAGATCATATCACTGAAGCTTTCTTT.

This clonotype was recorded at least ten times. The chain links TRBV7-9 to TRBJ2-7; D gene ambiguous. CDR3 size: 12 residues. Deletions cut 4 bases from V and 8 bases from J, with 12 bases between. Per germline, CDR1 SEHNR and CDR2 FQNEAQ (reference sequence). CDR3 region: CASSSARGQQYF. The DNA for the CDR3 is TGTGCCAGCAGCTCGGCCCGAGGCCAGCAGTACTTC.

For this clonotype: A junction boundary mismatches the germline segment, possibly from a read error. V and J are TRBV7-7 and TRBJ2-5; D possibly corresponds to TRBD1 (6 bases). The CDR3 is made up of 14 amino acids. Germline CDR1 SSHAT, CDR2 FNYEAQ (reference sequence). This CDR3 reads CASSPTGFGETQYF. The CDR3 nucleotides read TGTGCTAGCAGCCCAACAGGGTTTGGGGAGACCCAGTACTTC.

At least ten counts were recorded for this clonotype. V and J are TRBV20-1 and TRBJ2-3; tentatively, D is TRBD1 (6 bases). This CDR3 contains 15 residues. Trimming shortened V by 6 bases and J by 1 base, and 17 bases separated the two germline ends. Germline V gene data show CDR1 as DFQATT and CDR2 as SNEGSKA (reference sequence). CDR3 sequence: CSAYLQGLGTDTQYF. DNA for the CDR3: TGCAGTGCCTATTTACAGGGATTAGGCACAGATACGCAGTATTTT.

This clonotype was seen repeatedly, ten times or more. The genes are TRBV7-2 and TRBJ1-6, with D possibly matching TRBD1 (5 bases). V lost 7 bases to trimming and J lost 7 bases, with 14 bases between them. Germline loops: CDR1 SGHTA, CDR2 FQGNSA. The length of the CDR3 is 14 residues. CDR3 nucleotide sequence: TGTGCCAGCATATACGGGACGCTGAATTCACCCCTCCACTTT. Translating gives CASIYGTLNSPLHF.

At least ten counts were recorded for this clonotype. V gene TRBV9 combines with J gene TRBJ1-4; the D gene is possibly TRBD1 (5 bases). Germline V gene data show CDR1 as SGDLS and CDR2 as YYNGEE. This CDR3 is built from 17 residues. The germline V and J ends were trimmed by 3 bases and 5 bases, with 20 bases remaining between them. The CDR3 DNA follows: TGTGCCAGCAGCGGACCGGGACCAGGGATTACCAATGAAAAACTGTTTTTT. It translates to CASSGPGPGITNEKLFF.